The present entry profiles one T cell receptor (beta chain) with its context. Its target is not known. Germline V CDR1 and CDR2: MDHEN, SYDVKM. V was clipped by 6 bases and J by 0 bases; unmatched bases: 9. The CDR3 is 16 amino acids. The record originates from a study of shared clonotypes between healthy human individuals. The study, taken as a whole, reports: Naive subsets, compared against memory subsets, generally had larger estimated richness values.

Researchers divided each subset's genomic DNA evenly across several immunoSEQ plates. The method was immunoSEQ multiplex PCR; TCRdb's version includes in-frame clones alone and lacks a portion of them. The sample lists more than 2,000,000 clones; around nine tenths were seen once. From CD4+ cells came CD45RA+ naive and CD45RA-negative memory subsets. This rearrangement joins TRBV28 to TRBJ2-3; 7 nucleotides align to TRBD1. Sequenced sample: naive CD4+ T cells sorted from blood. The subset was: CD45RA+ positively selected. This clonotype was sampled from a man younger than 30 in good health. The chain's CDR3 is CASSRKTGSSTDTQYF. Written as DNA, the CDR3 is TGTGCCAGCAGCCGAAAGACAGGGTCTAGCACAGATACGCAGTATTTT.